The T cell receptor beta chain under discussion was sequenced for a study of blood T cells in healthy people across ages. General study results and limits: Diversity of TCR beta per million T cells declined in a roughly linear way with age.

The second PCR ran roughly 6 to 11 cycles with a sample-barcoded 5' primer and J-beta primers. In TCRdb, the 5' RACE reads were re-called with MiXCR into one record per CDR3 protein. The sample yields 600,000 to 800,000 distinct CDR3 sequences, 52% seen once. CDR1 SGHAT and CDR2 FQNNGV come from the germline V gene. The CDR3 runs 14 residues. Trimming removed 8 bases from V and 2 bases from J, with 13 bases in between. Turning to this clonotype: Antigen: not known.

This receptor was identified in a woman older than 75 in good health. The chain has TRBV11-2 and TRBJ2-1, with a tentative D call TRBD1 (6 bases). Sequencing input: blood. This CDR3 is CASSERGTYNEQFF. The CDR3 DNA reads as TGTGCCAGCTCCGAGAGGGGGACCTACAATGAGCAGTTCTTC.